This TCR beta chain is drawn from a study of T cell repertoires in cytomegalovirus infection. About the research overall: Recently identified HLA-C-restricted and well-studied HLA-B-restricted CMV epitopes were used.

A remark on this clonotype: Its antigen is unidentified.

TCRdb processed the reads anew with MiXCR; each CDR3 protein has one entry. Of roughly 920,000 distinct CDR3 sequences in the sample, approximately 32% are singletons; the top ten hold around an eighth. Study results and limitations: The ex vivo response was dominated by HLA-C-restricted CMV-specific TCR beta clonotypes.

Germline V gene lookup returns CDR1 MNHEY and CDR2 SMNVEV (reference sequence). CDR3 length: 14 amino acids. V shed 2 bases and J 4 bases; nucleotides not matched to a gene: 5. This chain connects TRBV27 to TRBJ2-7, with 7 bases matching TRBD1. This clonotype was obtained from a human donor in good health (CMV status not recorded). Some clones in this sample may be carry-over from other donors' samples. Material: cultured CD8+ T cells from PBMCs, obtained from culture after CMV antigen stimulation. The CDR3 bases are TGTGCCAGCAGTTTAAAAGGGACAGATTACGAGCAGTACTTC. It codes for CASSLKGTDYEQYF.